This T cell receptor beta chain derives from a study of blood T cell repertoires in COVID-19. Study at large: Acute and convalescent COVID-19 samples came from the United States, Italy and Spain.

Original methodology: Cell counts per sample came from amplifying reference gene primers. Clones were sequenced by immunoSEQ multiplex PCR, and TCRdb holds only the in-frame ones, with some missing. From that table come the V and J calls and clone size; the DNA was used to work out D and trimming. In the table there are some 530,000 clones, approximately 85% of which are singletons. The sequencing sample was made of peripheral blood. The receptor was derived from a human donor in a cohort sampled during active COVID-19.

The CDR3 DNA follows: TGTGCCACCACTATCGTAACAGGGGGGAGAGGCGGCTACACCTTC. It is translated as CATTIVTGGRGGYTF. The gene calls are TRBV6-5 and TRBJ1-2, with TRBD1 identical over 8 bases. Trimming cost V 10 bases and J 8 bases; bases outside gene matches: 18. Germline V gene data show CDR1 as MNHEY and CDR2 as SVGAGI. This CDR3 is built from 15 residues.